A single sample is the source of the 10 T cell receptor beta chains below, sequenced in a study of T cell changes during pregnancy in multiple sclerosis. The data were produced by immunoSEQ multiplex PCR, yet TCRdb's version contains in-frame clones alone and is incomplete. This sample has approximately 52,000 clones, with 92% found just once. The source was CD4+ T cells from peripheral blood mononuclear cells, collected in the third trimester of pregnancy. The receptors derive from a female donor with multiple sclerosis, enrolled in a pregnancy study.

This clone showed up just once. This chain connects TRBV6-5 to TRBJ1-1; 8 nucleotides align to TRBD1. CDR1 and CDR2 from the germline V gene are MNHEY and SVGAGI. This CDR3 region has 14 residues. V was pared by 5 bases and J by 1 base, with 3 bases of the junction left unmatched. For the CDR3, the DNA is TGTGCCAGCAGTCCAGGGGGCGGGAACACTGAAGCTTTCTTT. This codes for CASSPGGGNTEAFF.

The V call is TRBV27, the J call TRBJ2-3; TRBD2 might be the D (6 bases). This CDR3 is 13 amino acids long. CDR1 MNHEY and CDR2 SMNVEV come from the germline V gene (reference sequence). The V end lost 3 bases, the J end lost 5 bases, and 9 bases lay between the germline ends. The DNA for the CDR3 is TGTGCCAGCAGTTTTCGAGCGGGAGATACGCAGTATTTT. This codes for CASSFRAGDTQYF.

The chain carries TRBV30 and TRBJ1-6; 7 positions match TRBD1. There are 16 residues in the CDR3. V was pared by 1 base and J by 0 bases, with 3 bases of the junction left unmatched. Per germline, CDR1 GTSNPN and CDR2 SVGIG (reference sequence). CDR3 in DNA: TGTGCCTGGAGTGGGGCAGGGGGCTCCTATAATTCACCCCTCCACTTT. Its translation is CAWSGAGGSYNSPLHF.

The chain uses TRBV19 and TRBJ1-1; maybe TRBD1 (5 bases). Per the germline V gene, CDR1 is LNHDA and CDR2 is SQIVND (reference sequence). V was cut by 3 bases and J by 4 bases, with 12 bases left in between. CDR3 size: 14 residues. The CDR3 DNA follows: TGTGCCAGTAGTATTAGGCAGGGTGGCACTGAAGCTTTCTTT. Encoded protein: CASSIRQGGTEAFF.

This clone has just a few counts. The chain carries TRBV2 and TRBJ1-1; D is perhaps TRBD1 (6 bases). The CDR3 has 13 residues. Trimming shortened V by 6 bases and J by 6 bases, and 14 bases separated the two germline ends. The germline CDR1 and CDR2 sequences are SNHLY and FYNNEI. CDR3 sequence reads: CASSKTGSPEAFF. The CDR3 coding sequence is TGTGCCAGCAGCAAGACAGGTTCTCCTGAAGCTTTCTTT.

The chain carries TRBV5-4 and TRBJ2-3, with TRBD2 as a possible D gene (5 bases). Trimming took off 0 bases at V and 2 bases at J, with 16 bases between the two ends. This CDR3 contains 17 residues. Per the germline V gene, CDR1 is SGHNT and CDR2 is YYREEE (reference sequence). CDR3 nucleotide sequence: TGTGCCAGCAGCTTGGGATTAGGAGGACGCAACACAGATACGCAGTATTTT. This translates into CASSLGLGGRNTDTQYF.

The V and J genes are TRBV7-9 and TRBJ2-1; D gene unclear. V lost 0 bases and J lost 12, with 9 bases in between. CDR3 length: 12 amino acids. Germline CDR1 and CDR2: SEHNR and FQNEAQ (reference sequence). The CDR3 spells CASSLATLGQFF. The CDR3 DNA reads TGTGCCAGCAGCTTAGCCACCCTAGGGCAGTTCTTC.

The chain is built from TRBV10-3 and TRBJ2-3, with TRBD2 as a possible D gene (6 bases). Trimming pared 0 bases from V and 2 bases from J, leaving 12 bases between. Germline loops: CDR1 ENHRY, CDR2 SYGVKD. The length of the CDR3 is 16 residues. CDR3 sequence reads: CAISESGRGPTDTQYF. The CDR3 DNA follows: TGTGCCATCAGTGAGTCGGGGCGGGGTCCCACAGATACGCAGTATTTT.

This clone came up a few times. This chain joins TRBV2 and TRBJ2-5, with 8 bases matching TRBD2. This CDR3 contains 14 residues. Germline V lookup: CDR1 SNHLY, CDR2 FYNNEI. V was clipped by 7 bases and J by 1 base; unmatched bases: 5. The CDR3, as DNA: TGTGCCAGCATAAGAGCGGGGGTCCAAGAGACCCAGTACTTC. This sequence encodes CASIRAGVQETQYF.

For the CDR3, the DNA is TGTGCCAGCAGTTTGGGACTACCCACAGATACGCAGTATTTT. This sequence encodes CASSLGLPTDTQYF. This chain joins TRBV27 and TRBJ2-3; 7 bases map to TRBD2. V trimming: 3 bases; J trimming: 2 bases; junction bases outside the gene matches: 2. The germline V gene has CDR1 MNHEY and CDR2 SMNVEV (reference sequence). This CDR3 region has 14 residues.